This T cell receptor beta chain was profiled in a study of cytomegalovirus exposure and HLA in healthy donors. Study-level background: A subsequent analysis reported that the roughly 120 validation repertoires were produced on the same platform that had also been used for the roughly 710 first-cohort repertoires. Study findings and constraints: Some TCR beta chains (over 150 of them) were listed as cytomegalovirus-associated. The classifier, whose performance was assessed in both the original and validation cohorts, reportedly diagnosed cytomegalovirus status with high specificity and sensitivity.

This CDR3 has 15 residues. In germline, CDR1 is SGHTA, CDR2 FQGNSA. Between the trimmed V and J ends, which lost 1 base and 0 bases, there was a span of 7 bases. Points on this clone: Its antigen is not known. This CDR3 is also generated by other DNA sequences in the sample.

The table came from immunoSEQ multiplex PCR; TCRdb's copy has only in-frame clones and leaves some out. This table holds 150,000 or so clones, approximately 80% found once. The receptor's source is a man aged 25-45 years in good health and CMV-seropositive. The sample was PBMCs. This chain links TRBV7-2 with TRBJ1-3; D call uncertain. CDR3 residues: CASSLDTGSGNTIYF. CDR3 coding DNA: TGTGCCAGCAGCTTAGATACGGGCTCTGGAAACACCATATATTTT. The full variable domain, rest sourced from reference TRBV7-2 and TRBJ1-3, is GAGVSQSPSNKVTEKGKDVELRCDPISGHTALYWYRQSLGQGLEFLIYFQGNSAPDKSGLPSDRFSAERTGGSVSTLTIQRTQQEDSAVYLCASSLDTGSGNTIYFGEGSWLTVV.